This T cell receptor (beta chain) was captured by sequencing in a study of T-cell reconstitution after alpha-beta-depleted transplantation in children. A TCRbeta library incorporating unique molecular identifiers was prepared. TCRdb itself ran the PCR reads through MiXCR, one entry per CDR3 protein. The top ten hold approximately 1.1% of the sample, which has 640,000 or so distinct CDR3 sequences, around 16% seen once. This clonotype was observed a handful of times. This CDR3 spans 14 amino acids. CDR1 is LGHNA, CDR2 YNFKEQ, per germline. V was pared by 0 bases and J by 5 bases, with 10 bases between.

This specimen was PBMCs from the stem cell graft donor, taken from the stem cell graft. The TCR originated in a human donor who donated a stem cell graft to a child with acute myeloid leukemia. This chain joins TRBV4-2 and TRBJ2-5, with a tentative D call TRBD2 (6 bases). The CDR3, as DNA: TGTGCCAGCAGCCAAGAACTAGCTGGGGAGACCCAGTACTTC. Encoded protein: CASSQELAGETQYF.